Presented here are 25 T cell receptor beta chains from one specimen sequenced in a study of cytomegalovirus exposure and HLA in healthy donors. The PCR had 60 Vbeta and 13 Jbeta primers. Sequenced by immunoSEQ multiplex PCR; TCRdb stores in-frame clones only, minus some. The table lists roughly 120,000 clones, about 68% of them singletons, with roughly 10% in the top ten. Sequenced sample: PBMCs. These receptor sequences come from a woman aged 45-65 years in good health and CMV-seropositive.

CDR3 loop: CAWSPDSRYNEQFF. The CDR3 region has the DNA TGTGCCTGGAGTCCTGACAGCAGATACAATGAGCAGTTCTTC. The rearrangement links TRBV30 to TRBJ2-1; tentatively, D is TRBD1 (5 bases). Germline V gene sequence: CDR1 GTSNPN, CDR2 SVGIG (reference sequence). The length of the CDR3 is 14 residues. The V and J ends lost 2 bases and 4 bases respectively, with 12 bases between them.

The chain links TRBV29-1 to TRBJ2-2, with D maybe TRBD1 (5 bases). The CDR3 totals 13 residues. The germline gives CDR1 SQVTM, CDR2 ANQGSEA. V lost 7 bases to trimming and J lost 5 bases, with 14 bases between them. CDR3 region: CSGFRVTTGELFF. CDR3 nucleotide sequence: TGCAGCGGGTTCAGGGTCACGACCGGGGAGCTGTTTTTT.

The V call is TRBV7-8, the J call TRBJ2-1, with TRBD2 matching over 10 bases. Germline values: CDR1 SGHVS, CDR2 FQNEAQ. The CDR3 runs to 15 residues. With 2 bases clipped from V and 7 bases from J, the junction kept 5 bases outside the gene matches. CDR3 sequence reads: CASSLLAGGSNEQFF. CDR3 coding DNA: TGTGCCAGCAGCTTATTAGCGGGAGGTTCTAATGAGCAGTTCTTC. Based on the CDR3 plus reference TRBV7-8 and TRBJ2-1, the full variable domain is GAGVSQSPRYKVAKRGQDVALRCDPISGHVSLFWYQQALGQGPEFLTYFQNEAQLDKSGLPSDRFFAERPEGSVSTLKIQRTQQEDSAVYLCASSLLAGGSNEQFFGPGTRLTVL.

V gene TRBV5-4 combines with J gene TRBJ2-3; TRBD1 matches 8 bases. The V gene's germline CDR1 is SGHNT and CDR2 YYREEE (reference sequence). The V segment lost 1 base and the J segment 5 bases; nucleotides outside the gene matches: 6. The CDR3 length is 15 residues. CDR3 sequence reads: CASSLRKQGVDTQYF. The CDR3 DNA reads TGTGCCAGCAGCTTGAGGAAACAGGGGGTAGATACGCAGTATTTT. Using reference TRBV5-4 and TRBJ2-3 for the parts outside the CDR3, the full variable domain is ETGVTQSPTHLIKTRGQQVTLRCSSQSGHNTVSWYQQALGQGPQFIFQYYREEENGRGNFPPRFSGLQFPNYSSELNVNALELDDSALYLCASSLRKQGVDTQYFGPGTRLTVL.

This clone was seen a handful of times. The rearrangement links TRBV2 to TRBJ2-6; 7 bases align to TRBD1. Germline CDR1 reads SNHLY; CDR2 reads FYNNEI. The CDR3 length is 16 residues. V lost 9 bases and J lost 3; bases outside the gene matches: 11. CDR3 bases: TGTGCCAGGGAGACAGGGATAACTGGTGGGGCCAACGTCCTGACTTTC. Protein product: CARETGITGGANVLTF.

The V call is TRBV4-3, the J call TRBJ2-3; D is unresolved. CDR1 LGHNA and CDR2 YSLEER come from the germline V gene. The CDR3 extends over 13 amino acids. The V end was cut by 1 base, the J end by 2 bases, with 4 bases between. CDR3: CASSQVHTDTQYF. The DNA for the CDR3 is TGCGCCAGCAGCCAAGTCCACACAGATACGCAGTATTTT.

The rearrangement uses TRBV6-5 and TRBJ2-3; no definite D call. Looked up from germline, CDR1 is MNHEY and CDR2 is SVGAGI. The V gene lost 0 bases and the J gene lost 1 base, with 5 bases spanning the gap. The CDR3 extends over 14 amino acids. Written as DNA, the CDR3 is TGTGCCAGCAGTTACTCGGCAGGCACAGATACGCAGTATTTT. It translates to CASSYSAGTDTQYF.

The chain carries TRBV29-1 and TRBJ1-2; TRBD1 might be the D (5 bases). The CDR3 spans 13 residues. V was shortened by 1 base and J by 6 bases, with 12 bases between the two germline ends. The V gene's germline CDR1 is SQVTM and CDR2 ANQGSEA. The CDR3 loop is CSVEGSGFNGYTF. The DNA for the CDR3 is TGCAGCGTTGAAGGTTCAGGGTTTAATGGCTACACCTTC.

This clone was counted once. This chain uses TRBV10-1 with TRBJ2-2; D may be TRBD1 (6 bases). CDR3 length: 17 amino acids. With 8 bases removed from V and 2 bases from J, the gap between germline ends came to 21 bases. Germline CDR1 is WNHNN and CDR2 is SYGVQD (reference sequence). The chain's CDR3 is CASVPLGDNINTGELFF. CDR3 nucleotides: TGCGCCAGCGTCCCCCTTGGGGACAACATTAACACCGGGGAGCTGTTTTTT.

The V and J genes are TRBV5-1 and TRBJ1-2; 7 nucleotides match TRBD1. After removal of 5 bases from V and 6 bases from J, the junction contained 10 bases not matched to a gene. Per the germline V gene, CDR1 is SGHRS and CDR2 is YFSETQ. The CDR3 is 14 amino acids. The CDR3 DNA reads TGCGCCAGCAGGGACTCTGGGACAGTCGATGGCTACACCTTC. It specifies CASRDSGTVDGYTF.

This chain joins TRBV7-2 and TRBJ2-1; the D gene is possibly TRBD1 (6 bases). The CDR3 has 14 amino acids. V was cut by 4 bases and J by 7 bases, with 14 bases left in between. Germline CDR1 SGHTA, CDR2 FQGNSA. CDR3 amino acids: CASSYPGQENEQFF. The DNA for the CDR3 is TGTGCCAGCAGCTACCCGGGACAAGAAAATGAGCAGTTCTTC.

This chain joins TRBV4-3 and TRBJ2-3; 10 bases are shared with TRBD2. The CDR3 extends over 17 amino acids. The V gene's germline CDR1 is LGHNA and CDR2 YSLEER. J lost 5 bases, V lost 0 bases, and 8 bases had no gene match. The CDR3 is CASSQDPLAGLRDTQYF. The CDR3 DNA is TGCGCCAGCAGCCAAGATCCACTAGCGGGGCTCAGAGATACGCAGTATTTT.

V and J are TRBV7-2 and TRBJ2-1; the D gene is possibly TRBD2 (6 bases). The CDR3 runs 16 residues. Germline values: CDR1 SGHTA, CDR2 FQGNSA. Trimming stripped 0 bases from V and 2 bases from J, with 11 bases between. CDR3 coding DNA: TGTGCCAGCAGCTTAGCCGCCCCGGGGGCCTACAATGAGCAGTTCTTC. Encoded protein: CASSLAAPGAYNEQFF.

V usage is TRBV15 and J usage is TRBJ1-1; 9 bases are shared with TRBD1. CDR3 length: 15 residues. V trimming: 1 base; J trimming: 3 bases; junction bases outside the gene matches: 3. The germline CDR1 and CDR2 sequences are LNHNV and YYDKDF (reference sequence). The CDR3 loop is CATSRAGQGYTEAFF. In nucleotides, the CDR3 is TGTGCCACCAGCAGAGCCGGACAGGGGTACACTGAAGCTTTCTTT.

This clone was observed once. J is TRBJ2-5 and V is TRBV4-3; 10 nucleotides line up with TRBD2. Germline V gives CDR1 LGHNA, CDR2 YSLEER. The ends lost 3 bases at V and 4 bases at J; junction bases unmatched: 5. This CDR3 contains 15 residues. CDR3 loop: CASSHLLAGGETQYF. The CDR3 nucleotides read TGCGCCAGCAGCCATCTTTTAGCGGGAGGAGAGACCCAGTACTTC.

The rearrangement uses TRBV6-6 and TRBJ1-6; the match to TRBD1 covers 8 bases. CDR1 is MNHNY, CDR2 SVGAGI, per germline (reference sequence). The CDR3 spans 14 residues. Trimming took 3 bases from V and 9 from J; bases not matched to a gene: 4. In DNA form, the CDR3 reads TGTGCCAGCAGTTATGGACAGGGTGGTTCACCCCTCCACTTT. The encoded protein is CASSYGQGGSPLHF.

The DNA of the CDR3 is TGTGCCAGCAGTCTGCTGGGACAGGGTAGCTACGAGCAGTACTTC. The encoded protein is CASSLLGQGSYEQYF. The chain recombines TRBV2 with TRBJ2-7, with 9 bases lining up with TRBD1. Per the germline V gene, CDR1 is SNHLY and CDR2 is FYNNEI. The CDR3 has 15 residues. With 5 bases clipped from V and 3 bases from J, the junction kept 8 bases outside the gene matches.

The CDR3 is CASSQDTTGSGNTIYF. Written as DNA, the CDR3 is TGTGCCAGCAGCCAAGATACGACAGGCTCTGGAAACACCATATATTTT. This sequence joins TRBV4-2 and TRBJ1-3; D is perhaps TRBD1 (6 bases). Trimming left V 0 bases short and J 0 bases short, with 9 bases between. Germline V gives CDR1 LGHNA, CDR2 YNFKEQ. This CDR3 comprises 16 residues.

This clone was detected once. V is TRBV29-1 and J is TRBJ2-1, with 7 bases identical to TRBD1. With 4 bases clipped from V and 9 bases from J, the junction kept 6 bases outside the gene matches. The germline gives CDR1 SQVTM, CDR2 ANQGSEA. The CDR3 extends over 12 amino acids. As DNA, the CDR3 is TGCAGCGTTGCGACAGGGTACGGTGAGCAGTTCTTC. Its translation: CSVATGYGEQFF.

J is TRBJ2-1 and V is TRBV7-8; no firm D call. Germline CDR1 reads SGHVS; CDR2 reads FQNEAQ. This CDR3 is built from 13 residues. V was shortened by 5 bases and J by 7 bases, with 12 bases between the two germline ends. This CDR3 is CASSPSGRNEQFF. In nucleotides, the CDR3 is TGTGCCAGCAGCCCTTCCGGCAGGAATGAGCAGTTCTTC.

J is TRBJ2-3 and V is TRBV27, with 12 bases lining up with TRBD2. CDR1 and CDR2 (germline): MNHEY, SMNVEV (reference sequence). CDR3 size: 15 residues. The V gene end was trimmed by 6 bases and the J gene end by 6 bases; junction bases not matched to a gene: 7. The CDR3 DNA sequence: TGTGCCAGCAGATCGACTAGCGGGAGTTGGGATACGCAGTATTTT. Its translation is CASRSTSGSWDTQYF.

The V call is TRBV28, the J call TRBJ2-5, with TRBD1 as a possible D gene (6 bases). The germline CDR1 and CDR2 sequences are MDHEN and SYDVKM. V was pared by 2 bases and J by 4 bases, with 11 bases between. CDR3 length equals 14 residues. CDR3 sequence reads: CASSLVLRGETQYF. CDR3 in DNA: TGTGCCAGCAGTTTAGTTCTCAGGGGAGAGACCCAGTACTTC.

This rearrangement joins TRBV18 to TRBJ2-3; 8 nucleotides line up with TRBD1. Germline loops: CDR1 KGHSH, CDR2 LQKENI. The CDR3 contains 16 residues. Unmatched junction bases numbered 6, after V lost 4 bases and J lost 0 bases. The CDR3 loop reads CASSRYRGDSTDTQYF. The CDR3 nucleotides are TGTGCCAGCTCACGATACAGGGGGGATAGCACAGATACGCAGTATTTT.

The gene calls are TRBV5-1 and TRBJ2-2, with D unclear. CDR1 and CDR2 from the germline V gene are SGHRS and YFSETQ. V shed 0 bases and J shed 11 bases, with 8 bases lying between them. This CDR3 contains 12 residues. The CDR3 sequence is CASSLAPYELFF. The DNA for the CDR3 is TGCGCCAGCAGCTTGGCTCCGTATGAGCTGTTTTTT. Full variable domain (rest looked up from reference TRBV5-1 and TRBJ2-2): KAGVTQTPRYLIKTRGQQVTLSCSPISGHRSVSWYQQTPGQGLQFLFEYFSETQRNKGNFPGRFSGRQFSNSRSEMNVSTLELGDSALYLCASSLAPYELFFGEGSRLTVL.

The chain combines TRBV6-5 with TRBJ2-2, with 9 bases lining up with TRBD1. Unmatched junction bases numbered 8, after V lost 3 bases and J lost 6 bases. The V gene's germline CDR1 is MNHEY and CDR2 SVGAGI. This CDR3 is 16 amino acids long. CDR3 DNA: TGTGCCAGCAGTTATTTGGACAGGGGAAGTTCCGGGGAGCTGTTTTTT. It encodes CASSYLDRGSSGELFF.